The present entry profiles one TCR beta chain with its context. Its antigen remains unknown. The treatment is: about 20 received Ad26.COV2.S at low or high dose, single or two shots; a few received placebo; per-sample allocation not given. The samples date from day 63 after the first vaccine or placebo injection. This specimen comes from a study of Ad26.COV2.S vaccination and SARS-CoV-2 variants. General study findings and limits: Higher spike-specific TCR breadth was found in vaccine recipients than in placebo recipients.

Here immunoSEQ multiplex PCR was the method, and the copy in TCRdb shows in-frame clones only, minus some. This sample yields 350,000 to 500,000 clones, of which 90% are seen a single time; approximately 4.5% belongs to the top ten. Germline CDR1 reads PRHDT; CDR2 reads FYEKMQ (reference sequence). The CDR3 is 12 amino acids. The V end lost 5 bases, the J end lost 0 bases, and 5 bases lay between the germline ends. This TCR was recovered from a person between 18 and 65 years old who received the Ad26.COV2.S COVID-19 vaccine or a placebo. The V call is TRBV13, the J call TRBJ2-7; no clear D gene. This specimen consisted of peripheral blood, obtained in a trial of Ad26.COV2.S vaccine versus placebo. CDR3 sequence: CASSINSYEQYF. CDR3 nucleotides: TGTGCCAGCAGCATAAACTCCTACGAGCAGTACTTC. Combining the CDR3 with reference TRBV13 and TRBJ2-7 gives the whole variable domain AAGVIQSPRHLIKEKRETATLKCYPIPRHDTVYWYQQGPGQDPQFLISFYEKMQSDKGSIPDRFSAQQFSDYHSELNMSSLELGDSALYFCASSINSYEQYFGPGTRLTVT.